Below, 5 T cell receptor beta chains from the same sample are listed, as sequenced in a study of blood T cell repertoires in COVID-19. Using immunoSEQ multiplex PCR, the repertoire was profiled, and TCRdb retains in-frame clones only, with some absent. Among over 130,000 clones listed, around 89% were seen once. Sequences were obtained from peripheral blood. These receptors were collected from a human donor with COVID-19, enrolled during active disease. The donor label of this sample is uncertain.

The gene calls are TRBV6-1 and TRBJ1-2; a weak D match, TRBD1 (6 bases). CDR1 and CDR2 (germline): MNHNS, SASEGT. This CDR3 is 15 amino acids long. Trimming cost V 3 bases and J 2 bases, with 13 bases left between them. The CDR3 reads CASSEGAMRNYGYTF. In DNA form, the CDR3 reads TGTGCCAGCAGTGAGGGGGCGATGCGGAACTATGGCTACACCTTC.

The chain couples TRBV7-9 to TRBJ2-7; a weak D match, TRBD1 (5 bases). This CDR3 contains 13 residues. Germline V gene data show CDR1 as SEHNR and CDR2 as FQNEAQ (reference sequence). V was pared by 6 bases and J by 7 bases, with 16 bases between. CDR3: CASSLGQGWEQYF. As DNA, the CDR3 is TGTGCCAGCAGTTTGGGGCAAGGGTGGGAGCAGTACTTC.

This clone was found once. This sequence joins TRBV7-3 and TRBJ2-6, with D maybe TRBD1 (6 bases). The V end lost 2 bases, the J end lost 4 bases, and 15 bases lay between the germline ends. Germline CDR1 SGHTA, CDR2 FQGTGA. The CDR3 runs to 17 residues. For the CDR3, the DNA is TGTGCCAGCAGCTTAGGGCAGGGGTTTATAGGGGCCAACGTCCTGACTTTC. Translating gives CASSLGQGFIGANVLTF.

CDR3 in DNA: TGTGCCAGCAGCTTTTTAGCGGCTGTTGCGAACACCGGGGAGCTGTTTTTT. Protein product: CASSFLAAVANTGELFF. V and J are TRBV7-3 and TRBJ2-2, with a possible D match to TRBD2 (6 bases). CDR3 size: 17 residues. CDR1 and CDR2 (germline): SGHTA, FQGTGA. The V end lost 3 bases, the J end lost 0 bases, and 14 bases lay between the germline ends.

The chain couples TRBV7-9 to TRBJ2-7; D gene ambiguous. This CDR3 spans 12 amino acids. Trimming left V 5 bases short and J 4 bases short, with 9 bases between. CDR1 SEHNR and CDR2 FQNEAQ come from the germline V gene (reference sequence). CDR3 sequence reads: CASSPPEYEQYF. CDR3 coding DNA: TGTGCCAGCAGCCCTCCGGAGTACGAGCAGTACTTC. The variable domain in full, with the rest retrieved from reference TRBV7-9 and TRBJ2-7, is DTGVSQNPRHKITKRGQNVTFRCDPISEHNRLYWYRQTLGQGPEFLTYFQNEAQLEKSRLLSDRFSAERPKGSFSTLEIQRTEQGDSAMYLCASSPPEYEQYFGPGTRLTVT.